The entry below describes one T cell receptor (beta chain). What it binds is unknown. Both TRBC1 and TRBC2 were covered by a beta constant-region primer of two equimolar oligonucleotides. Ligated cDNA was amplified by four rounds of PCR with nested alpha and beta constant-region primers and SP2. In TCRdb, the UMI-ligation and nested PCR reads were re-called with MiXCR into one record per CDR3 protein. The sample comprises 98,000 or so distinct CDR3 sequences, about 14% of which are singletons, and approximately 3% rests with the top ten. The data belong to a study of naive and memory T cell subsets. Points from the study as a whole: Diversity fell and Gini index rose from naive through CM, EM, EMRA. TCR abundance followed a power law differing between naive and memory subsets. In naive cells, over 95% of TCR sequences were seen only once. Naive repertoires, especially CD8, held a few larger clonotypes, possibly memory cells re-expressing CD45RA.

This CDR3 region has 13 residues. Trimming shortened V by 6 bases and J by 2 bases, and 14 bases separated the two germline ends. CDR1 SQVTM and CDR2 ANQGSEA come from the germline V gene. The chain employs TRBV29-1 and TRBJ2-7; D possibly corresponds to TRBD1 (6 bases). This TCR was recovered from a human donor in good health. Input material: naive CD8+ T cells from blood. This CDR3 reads CSVELRDTYEQYF. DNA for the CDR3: TGCAGCGTCGAGCTCAGGGACACCTACGAGCAGTACTTC.